This is a list of T cell receptor beta chains from one sample in a study of shared clonotypes between healthy human individuals. The protocol was immunoSEQ multiplex PCR, while the TCRdb copy is restricted to in-frame clones and leaves out a portion. The table lists millions of clones, 85% to 95% of them singletons. Sequencing used naive CD8+ T cells sorted from blood. The receptors shown here come from a man aged 18 to 30 in good health. Each CDR3 is given with its conserved first and last residue. D genes are given only for firm matches. Rows may omit the clone size; those that give it use once, few, many or a size class.

>-|TRBJ2-7|-|TRBV9
TGTGCCAGCAGCGTAGGACTAGTCTACGAGCAGTACTTC
CASSVGLVYEQYF
>-|TRBJ2-1|-|TRBV15
TGTGCCACCAGCAGGACCTCTTCGGACTCCACACAGCAGTTCTTC
CATSRTSSDSTQQFF
>-|TRBJ2-1|-|TRBV27
TGTGCCAGCAGTTTAAACTTCGATGAGCAGTTCTTC
CASSLNFDEQFF
>TRBD2|TRBJ2-5|-|TRBV11-3
TGTGCCAGCAGCTTAGTGACTAGCGGGCAAGAGACCCAGTACTTC
CASSLVTSGQETQYF
>-|TRBJ1-1|-|TRBV2
TGTGCCAGCAGTGAGGGTCTCGGTTTGAACACTGAAGCTTTCTTT
CASSEGLGLNTEAFF
>-|TRBJ2-2|-|TRBV16
TGTGCCAGCAAACAACAGGGAGCCGGGGAGCTGTTTTTT
CASKQQGAGELFF
>-|TRBJ2-7|-|TRBV5-4
TGTGCCAGCAGCCATCCCCAGGGATTGGGCGAGCAGTACTTC
CASSHPQGLGEQYF
>-|TRBJ1-2|-|TRBV27
TGTGCCAGCAGTTTAGGGGGGGGCGATGGCTACACCTTC
CASSLGGGDGYTF
>-|TRBJ1-3|-|TRBV30
TGTGCCTGGAGTTCGACTGGAAACACCATATATTTT
CAWSSTGNTIYF
>-|TRBJ2-3|-|TRBV19
TGTGCCAGTAGTATGGGAAAAACTAGCACAGATACGCAGTATTTT
CASSMGKTSTDTQYF
>-|TRBJ2-6|-|TRBV7-6
TGTGCCAGCAGCTTAGTTACAGCCGTCTCTGGGGCCAACGTCCTGACTTTC
CASSLVTAVSGANVLTF
>-|TRBJ2-1|-|TRBV7-9
TGTGCCAGCAGCCTTAGCAATGAGCAGTTCTTC
CASSLSNEQFF
>-|TRBJ2-7|-|TRBV2
TGTGCCAGCAGTGAAATGGGGGGCGCCCTCAACGAGCAGTACTTC
CASSEMGGALNEQYF
>-|TRBJ1-5|-|TRBV6-1
TGTGCCAGCAGTGACTGGGGGGAGTTCGGCAATCAGCCCCAGCATTTT
CASSDWGEFGNQPQHF
>TRBD1|TRBJ2-7|-|TRBV5-6
TGTGCCAGCAGCTGGGGGACAGGGAGCTTCTACGAGCAGTACTTC
CASSWGTGSFYEQYF
>TRBD1|TRBJ1-1|-|TRBV13
TGTGCCAGCAGCTCCACAGGGGGTACTGAAGCTTTCTTT
CASSSTGGTEAFF
>-|TRBJ1-4|once|TRBV7-9
TGTGCCAGCAGCTTAAATACAGGGACGGGTGAAAAACTGTTTTTT
CASSLNTGTGEKLFF
>-|TRBJ2-7|-|TRBV2
TGTGCCAGCAGTGTAGTCACTAAGAGCGAGCAGTACTTC
CASSVVTKSEQYF
>-|TRBJ2-2|-|TRBV4-1
TGCGCCAGCAGCCCCAGTGGGCAGCTGAACACCGGGGAGCTGTTTTTT
CASSPSGQLNTGELFF
>-|TRBJ1-1|-|TRBV6-5
TGTGCCAGCAGTTACGGGCTTATCGACACTGAAGCTTTCTTT
CASSYGLIDTEAFF
>-|TRBJ1-1|-|TRBV30
TGTGCCTGGAGTGTAGGGGGTACTGAAGCTTTCTTT
CAWSVGGTEAFF
>TRBD2|TRBJ2-1|-|TRBV5-6
TGTGCCAGCAGCTTGAGTTTGCTAGCGGGCTACAATGAGCAGTTCTTC
CASSLSLLAGYNEQFF
>TRBD2|TRBJ2-5|-|TRBV27
TGTGCCAGCAGTTCCCTAGCGGGCCAAGAGACCCAGTACTTC
CASSSLAGQETQYF
>-|TRBJ2-7|-|TRBV7-2
TGTGCCAGCAGCTTAGGAGAATGGGCAGGCCGGGCGGGTGAGCAGTACTTC
CASSLGEWAGRAGEQYF
>-|TRBJ2-7|-|TRBV5-3
TGTGCCAGAAGCTTGGCCCGGGGCATCTACGAGCAGTACTTC
CARSLARGIYEQYF
>TRBD1|TRBJ1-2|-|TRBV4-1
TGCGCCAGCAGGGGACAGGGTGAAGGCAACACCTTC
CASRGQGEGNTF
>-|TRBJ2-1|-|TRBV7-9
TGTGCCAGCAGCTCCCCTCGGAACAATGAGCAGTTCTTC
CASSSPRNNEQFF
>-|TRBJ2-1|once|TRBV5-6
TGTGCCAGCAGGATTTGGGAGCTAGTCCCCTACAATGAGCAGTTCTTC
CASRIWELVPYNEQFF
>-|TRBJ1-6|-|TRBV6-1
TGTGCCAGCAGTGAGTCAAACTCCTATAATTCACCCCTCCACTTT
CASSESNSYNSPLHF
>-|TRBJ2-6|once|TRBV7-9
TGTGCCAGCAGTCCACCTGGGGCCAACGTCCTGACTTTC
CASSPPGANVLTF
>-|TRBJ2-2|-|TRBV28
TGTGCCAGCAGCCCAATGGCAGATAACACCGGGGAGCTGTTTTTT
CASSPMADNTGELFF
>TRBD2|TRBJ2-7|-|TRBV4-1
TGCGCCAGCAGCCCTCTTGCGGGGGGATCAGACGAGCAGTACTTC
CASSPLAGGSDEQYF
>-|TRBJ2-7|-|TRBV2
TGTGCCAGCAGTCCTCCCCTCTCCTTTCGGGAAATAGACTTC
CASSPPLSFREIDF
>-|TRBJ2-7|-|TRBV7-9
TGTGCCAGCAGCTACGGACACACCGACTACGAGCAGTACTTC
CASSYGHTDYEQYF
>-|TRBJ2-7|-|TRBV2
TGTGCCGTACTCCAAGGACTAACCTACGAGCAGTACTTC
CAVLQGLTYEQYF
>TRBD1|TRBJ1-1|-|TRBV9
TGTGCCAGCAGCTTACCAGACAGGGGGCCTGAAGCTTTCTTT
CASSLPDRGPEAFF
>-|TRBJ2-6|-|TRBV10-3
TGTGCCATCAGTGAGGGATCTGGGGCCAACGTCCTGACTTTC
CAISEGSGANVLTF
>-|TRBJ2-3|-|TRBV4-3
TGCGCCAGCAGCCAAGAGACAGGTCGTTATACGCAGTATTTT
CASSQETGRYTQYF
>-|TRBJ2-1|-|TRBV2
TGTGCCAGCGGTCTAGGTTATGAGCAGTTCTTC
CASGLGYEQFF
>TRBD1|TRBJ2-7|-|TRBV19
TGTGCCAGTAGTATCGGGACAGGGCTCGAGGAGCAGTACTTC
CASSIGTGLEEQYF
>-|TRBJ1-1|-|TRBV19
TGTGCCAGTAGTACCACATCACAGGAGATGAACACTGAAGCTTTCTTT
CASSTTSQEMNTEAFF
>-|TRBJ2-7|-|TRBV9
TGTGCCAGCAGCGTGGGACCTACATACGAGCAGTACTTC
CASSVGPTYEQYF
>TRBD1|TRBJ2-2|-|TRBV19
TGTGCCAGTAGTATTGGACAGGGGGCCTTGTGGGAGCTGTTTTTT
CASSIGQGALWELFF
>TRBD1|TRBJ2-7|-|TRBV30
TGTGCCTGGTCCGGGACAGGGGTTGAGCAGTACTTC
CAWSGTGVEQYF
>TRBD1|TRBJ2-7|once|TRBV13
TGTGCCAGCAGCGGGGACAGTGAGGATCGCGAGCAGTACTTC
CASSGDSEDREQYF
>-|TRBJ2-7|-|TRBV30
TGTGCCTGGAATCAGAGAGAAGCCTACGAGCAGTACTTC
CAWNQREAYEQYF
>-|TRBJ1-3|-|TRBV30
TGTGCCTGGAGTCAAAAGGGGACTGGAAACACCATATATTTT
CAWSQKGTGNTIYF
>-|TRBJ2-7|-|TRBV14
TGTGCCAGCAGCCTACTAGCAGGTTACGAGCAGTACTTC
CASSLLAGYEQYF
>-|TRBJ2-7|-|TRBV10-1
TGCGCCAGCAGTGCCCAGGGGGGGTACGAGCAGTACTTC
CASSAQGGYEQYF
>-|TRBJ1-1|-|TRBV5-4
TGTGCCAGCAGCATTAGCGGGGAACCCACTGAAGCTTTCTTT
CASSISGEPTEAFF
>TRBD2|TRBJ2-7|-|TRBV6-5
TGTGCCAGCAGTTTCACTAGCGGGGGGTACGAGCAGTACTTC
CASSFTSGGYEQYF
>TRBD1|TRBJ2-1|-|TRBV9
TGTGCCAGCAGCCTTGGACAGGGGGCTGGTTCCTACAATGAGCAGTTCTTC
CASSLGQGAGSYNEQFF
>-|TRBJ2-5|once|TRBV4-3
TGCGCCAGCAGCCAAGAAGGCCGGGAGACCCAGTACTTC
CASSQEGRETQYF
>-|TRBJ2-3|-|TRBV11-2
TGTGCCACCGAGGAGCGGGTAGGCACAGATACGCAGTATTTT
CATEERVGTDTQYF
>-|TRBJ2-7|-|TRBV6-5
TGTGCCAGCAGTTACGACGGAGGTCCCTACGAGCAGTACTTC
CASSYDGGPYEQYF
>TRBD1|TRBJ2-5|-|TRBV10-3
TGTGCCATCAGTGAGCCCGGGACAGGGATACGAGAGACCCAGTACTTC
CAISEPGTGIRETQYF